This T cell receptor (beta chain) was observed in a study of shared clonotypes between healthy human individuals. On this clone: Its antigen is not identified. This sample includes further DNA sequences coding for the same CDR3.

Each subset's genomic DNA was split evenly across several immunoSEQ plates. Only in-frame clones appear in the TCRdb table, and some are missing; sequencing was by immunoSEQ multiplex PCR. Of about 520,000 clones in the sample, around 80% were seen once. Study-wide findings and caveats: The low donor count limited represented genetic and exposure-history diversity.

The CDR3 runs 11 residues. The V gene lost 4 bases and the J gene lost 7 bases, with 7 bases spanning the gap. The germline CDR1 and CDR2 sequences are MDHEN and SYDVKM. V and J are TRBV28 and TRBJ1-1; D is ambiguous. This TCR was recovered from a woman in her forties in good health. Some clones in this sample may be carry-over from other donors' samples. The specimen was PBMCs. The CDR3 loop reads CASSSASEAFF. The CDR3 region has the DNA TGTGCCAGCAGTTCTGCCAGTGAAGCTTTCTTT.